This T cell receptor beta chain was profiled in a study of blood T cells in healthy people across ages. General study points: Unsorted PBMC material precluded a definitive naive versus antigen-experienced comparison. Older age went with lower TCR beta diversity per million T cells, in a roughly linear way.

This clonotype was found a few times. Its antigen is currently unknown. This sequence may be a read error, since a much larger clone differs from it by one base. Germline V lookup: CDR1 SGHTA, CDR2 FQGNSA. The V segment lost 1 base and the J segment 5 bases; nucleotides outside the gene matches: 8. The CDR3 runs 17 residues. Primed by a sample-barcoded 5' primer and a J-beta primer mix, a second PCR proceeded for about 6 to 11 cycles. TCRdb itself ran the 5' RACE reads through MiXCR, one entry per CDR3 protein. The table includes 650,000 to 700,000 distinct CDR3 sequences, about 30% detected once. Investigators took around 10 milliliters of peripheral blood from every donor.

The rearrangement joins TRBV7-2 to TRBJ2-5; 12 bases are a match to TRBD2. Sequenced: blood. The receptor comes from an elderly woman in good health. The CDR3 nucleotides are TGTGCCAGCAGCTTAGTTTGGACTAGCGGGGTCTGGGAGACCCAGTACTTC. Its translation: CASSLVWTSGVWETQYF.